Listed here are 8 T cell receptor beta chains from one sample, sequenced in a study of T-cell reconstitution after alpha-beta-depleted transplantation in children. As it was prepared, the TCRbeta library received unique molecular identifiers. In TCRdb, the PCR reads were re-called with MiXCR into one record per CDR3 protein. The repertoire has about 590,000 distinct CDR3 sequences, 10% to 15% of them found once; the top ten carry roughly 2.3%. This specimen consisted of PBMCs, mostly from graft donor cells, obtained 360 days after TCRalphabeta/CD19-depleted stem cell transplant. The receptor source for this set is a male patient aged 10-17 years who had a stem cell transplant for acute myeloid leukemia, so the T cells may come from the graft donor.

This chain connects TRBV28 to TRBJ1-2; D might be TRBD1 (6 bases). Germline V gene data show CDR1 as MDHEN and CDR2 as SYDVKM. CDR3 length equals 14 residues. Trimming removed 5 bases at V and 1 base at J, with 11 bases between. CDR3 residues: CASSPTGFNYGYTF. The CDR3 nucleotides are TGTGCCAGCAGTCCGACAGGTTTTAACTATGGCTACACCTTC.

This clonotype occurred many times. The chain combines TRBV29-1 with TRBJ2-7; 7 bases align to TRBD1. This CDR3 is built from 14 residues. CDR1 and CDR2 (germline): SQVTM, ANQGSEA. The trim removed 6 bases at V and 4 bases at J, leaving 12 bases unmatched. CDR3 nucleotides: TGCAGCGTCCGAGGGGGCAGAAAGACTTACGAGCAGTACTTC. Translating gives CSVRGGRKTYEQYF.

Only a few counts were recorded for this clonotype. This chain links TRBV5-1 with TRBJ2-3; D is ambiguous. The CDR3 has 13 residues. CDR1 SGHRS and CDR2 YFSETQ come from the germline V gene. With 9 bases removed from V and 7 bases from J, the gap between germline ends came to 18 bases. CDR3 in DNA: TGCGCCACGGCAGGAGACGAGCTAAATACGCAGTATTTT. It encodes CATAGDELNTQYF.

This clonotype was counted only a few times. This chain links TRBV12-3 or TRBV12-4 with TRBJ2-3; possible D gene TRBD2, 6 bases. The CDR3 length is 14 residues. V shed 3 bases and J shed 6 bases, with 13 bases lying between them. CDR3 region: CASSFGNREDTQYF. The CDR3 DNA reads as TGTGCCAGCAGTTTCGGAAACCGGGAGGATACGCAGTATTTT.

The sample holds a few counts of this clonotype. The rearrangement uses TRBV6-5 and TRBJ1-5, with 10 bases matching TRBD1. This CDR3 has 15 amino acids. Per the germline V gene, CDR1 is MNHEY and CDR2 is SVGAGI. J lost 5 bases, V lost 0 bases, and 1 base had no gene match. For the CDR3, the DNA is TGTGCCAGCAGTTACTCGGGACAGGGGCATCAGCCCCAGCATTTT. Its translation: CASSYSGQGHQPQHF.

J is TRBJ2-7 and V is TRBV28; no definite D call. The germline gives CDR1 MDHEN, CDR2 SYDVKM. Trimming took 2 bases from V and 2 from J, leaving 10 bases between them. The length of the CDR3 is 14 residues. The DNA of the CDR3 is TGTGCCAGCAGTTTAGTTGCGGCCACCTACGAGCAGTACTTC. Protein sequence: CASSLVAATYEQYF.

This clonotype occurred a few times. The chain is built from TRBV7-3 and TRBJ2-2; the D gene is possibly TRBD2 (6 bases). This CDR3 is 15 amino acids long. Between the trimmed V and J ends, which lost 2 bases and 1 base, there was a span of 8 bases. Germline assignment: CDR1 SGHTA and CDR2 FQGTGA. The CDR3 spells CASSLGTQNTGELFF. For the CDR3, the DNA is TGTGCCAGCAGCTTAGGGACTCAGAACACCGGGGAGCTGTTTTTT.

This chain uses TRBV24-1 with TRBJ2-7; 8 bases are a match to TRBD1. V lost 10 bases and J lost 0; bases outside the gene matches: 4. CDR1 and CDR2 (germline): KGHDR, SFDVKD. The CDR3 runs to 13 residues. The CDR3: CATRDRTSYEQYF. CDR3 coding DNA: TGTGCCACTAGGGACAGGACCTCCTACGAGCAGTACTTC.